One sample yielded the 9 T cell receptor beta chains listed below, sequenced in a study of T cell repertoires in cytomegalovirus infection. TCRdb reprocessed the reads via MiXCR and lists one record per CDR3 protein. The sample lists 830,000 or so distinct CDR3 sequences, less than 35% occurring once. These receptors have no identified antigens. The source material was cultured CD8+ T cells from PBMCs, sampled from culture after CMV antigen stimulation. These receptors were obtained from a human donor in good health (CMV status not recorded). Some clones in this sample may be carry-over from other donors' samples.

This sequence joins TRBV2 and TRBJ2-2, with D possibly TRBD2 on 6 matching bases. V lost 6 bases, J lost 4 bases, and 21 bases lay in between. The germline gives CDR1 SNHLY, CDR2 FYNNEI. The CDR3 contains 17 residues. CDR3 sequence reads: CASRPGGDGWSTGELFF. The CDR3 coding sequence is TGTGCCAGCAGGCCCGGAGGGGATGGTTGGTCCACCGGGGAGCTGTTTTTT.

The genes are TRBV7-9 and TRBJ2-5; D perhaps matches TRBD1 (6 bases). Trimming shortened V by 2 bases and J by 5 bases, and 18 bases separated the two germline ends. CDR3 length: 16 amino acids. Germline V lookup: CDR1 SEHNR, CDR2 FQNEAQ (reference sequence). The CDR3 nucleotides read TGTGCCAGCAGCTTAAGATCCCCCTTTACAGGGGAGACCCAGTACTTC. Amino acid sequence: CASSLRSPFTGETQYF.

This rearrangement joins TRBV7-2 to TRBJ1-1; tentatively, D is TRBD1 (5 bases). Looked up from germline, CDR1 is SGHTA and CDR2 is FQGNSA. The CDR3 contains 15 residues. Trimming cost V 7 bases and J 2 bases, with 17 bases left between them. The CDR3 sequence: CASKTVEGSNTEAFF. The DNA for the CDR3 is TGTGCCAGCAAAACCGTCGAGGGGAGCAACACTGAAGCTTTCTTT.

This clonotype was detected many times. This rearrangement joins TRBV7-8 to TRBJ2-5, with D perhaps TRBD1 or TRBD2 (5 bases each). V shed 2 bases and J shed 0 bases, with 13 bases lying between them. The CDR3 is 16 residues long. Germline CDR1 is SGHVS and CDR2 is FQNEAQ. CDR3 coding DNA: TGTGCCAGCAGCTTAAGAGGGGAACGGTACCAAGAGACCCAGTACTTC. Its translation: CASSLRGERYQETQYF.

This clonotype has ten or more counts. The J gene is TRBJ1-1, the V gene TRBV7-2; 8 positions agree with TRBD1. Germline assignment: CDR1 SGHTA and CDR2 FQGNSA. V shed 1 base and J 4 bases; nucleotides not matched to a gene: 5. This CDR3 spans 15 amino acids. The CDR3, as DNA: TGTGCCAGCAGCTTAGGGGACAGGTGGGTCACTGAAGCTTTCTTT. Amino acid sequence: CASSLGDRWVTEAFF.

This clonotype came up a few times. With a much larger clone just one base away, this may be a read error. The rearrangement uses TRBV11-3 and TRBJ1-5; D gene ambiguous. The CDR3 is 13 amino acids. Germline assignment: CDR1 SGHNT and CDR2 YENEEA. V was trimmed by 0 bases and J by 5 bases, leaving 5 bases between them. CDR3 region: CASSLDGDQPQHF. The CDR3 region has the DNA TGTGCCAGCAGCTTAGACGGGGATCAGCCCCAGCATTTT. Full variable domain (outside the CDR3, taken from reference TRBV11-3 and TRBJ1-5): EAGVVQSPRYKIIEKKQPVAFWCNPISGHNTLYWYLQNLGQGPELLIRYENEEAVDDSQLPKDRFSAERLKGVDSTLKIQPAELGDSAVYLCASSLDGDQPQHFGDGTRLSIL.

This clonotype was picked up a small number of times. The rearrangement links TRBV7-9 to TRBJ2-5, with 8 bases that match TRBD2. This CDR3 region has 16 residues. Germline V gene lookup returns CDR1 SEHNR and CDR2 FQNEAQ (reference sequence). The ends lost 2 bases at V and 5 bases at J; junction bases unmatched: 10. CDR3 sequence (DNA): TGTGCCAGCAGCTTAAAGTTGGCTAGCGGGCGTGAGACCCAGTACTTC. Encoded protein: CASSLKLASGRETQYF.

This clonotype was detected ten times or more. The chain couples TRBV4-3 to TRBJ2-1, with 7 positions matching TRBD2. Trimming cost V 1 base and J 4 bases; bases outside gene matches: 7. The CDR3 runs to 16 residues. Germline-derived CDR1 and CDR2 are LGHNA and YSLEER. CDR3: CASSQGPGGGYNEQFF. Written as DNA, the CDR3 is TGCGCCAGCAGCCAAGGGCCCGGCGGGGGTTACAATGAGCAGTTCTTC.

This clonotype has only a few counts. V and J are TRBV6-5 and TRBJ1-5; D call uncertain. The CDR3 contains 15 residues. V shed 0 bases and J shed 0 bases, with 6 bases lying between them. Germline V gene lookup returns CDR1 MNHEY and CDR2 SVGAGI. CDR3: CASSYSSYSNQPQHF. In nucleotides, the CDR3 is TGTGCCAGCAGTTACTCTAGTTATAGCAATCAGCCCCAGCATTTT.